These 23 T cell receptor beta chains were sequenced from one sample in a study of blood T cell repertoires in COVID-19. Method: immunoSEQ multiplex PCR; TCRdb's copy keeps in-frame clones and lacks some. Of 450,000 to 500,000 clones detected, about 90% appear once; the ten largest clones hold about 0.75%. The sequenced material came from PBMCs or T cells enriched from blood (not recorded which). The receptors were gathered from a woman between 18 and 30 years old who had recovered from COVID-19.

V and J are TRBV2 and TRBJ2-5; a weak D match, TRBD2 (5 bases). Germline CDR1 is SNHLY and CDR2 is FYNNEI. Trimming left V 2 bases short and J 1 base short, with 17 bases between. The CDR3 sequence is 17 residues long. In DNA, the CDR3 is TGTGCCAGCAGTGAAAGGTGGTCTAGCCACGGCCAAGAGACCCAGTACTTC. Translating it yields CASSERWSSHGQETQYF.

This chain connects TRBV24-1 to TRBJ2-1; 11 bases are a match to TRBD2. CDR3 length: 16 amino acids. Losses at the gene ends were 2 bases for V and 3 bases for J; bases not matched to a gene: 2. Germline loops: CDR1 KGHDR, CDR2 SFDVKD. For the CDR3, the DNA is TGTGCCACCAGTGATTCGACTAGCGGGATCTACAATGAGCAGTTCTTC. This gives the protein CATSDSTSGIYNEQFF.

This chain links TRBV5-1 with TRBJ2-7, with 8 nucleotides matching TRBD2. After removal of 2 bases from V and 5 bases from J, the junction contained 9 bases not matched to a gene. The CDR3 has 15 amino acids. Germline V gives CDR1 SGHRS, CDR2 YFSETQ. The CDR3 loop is CASSFSGALINEQYF. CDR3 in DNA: TGCGCCAGCAGCTTTAGCGGGGCTCTCATCAACGAGCAGTACTTC. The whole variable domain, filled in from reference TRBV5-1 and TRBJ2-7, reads KAGVTQTPRYLIKTRGQQVTLSCSPISGHRSVSWYQQTPGQGLQFLFEYFSETQRNKGNFPGRFSGRQFSNSRSEMNVSTLELGDSALYLCASSFSGALINEQYFGPGTRLTVT.

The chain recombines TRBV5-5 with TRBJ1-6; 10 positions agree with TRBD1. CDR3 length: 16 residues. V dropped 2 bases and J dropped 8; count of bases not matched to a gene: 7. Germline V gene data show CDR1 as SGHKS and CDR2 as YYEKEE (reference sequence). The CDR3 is CASSFRTGGSDSPLHF. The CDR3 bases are TGTGCCAGCAGCTTCCGGACAGGGGGTAGCGATTCACCCCTCCACTTT.

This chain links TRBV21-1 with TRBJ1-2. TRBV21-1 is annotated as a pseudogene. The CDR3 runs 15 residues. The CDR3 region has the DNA TGTGCCAGCAGCCCGGGGGGGACAGAATACTATGGCTACACCTTC. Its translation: CASSPGGTEYYGYTF.

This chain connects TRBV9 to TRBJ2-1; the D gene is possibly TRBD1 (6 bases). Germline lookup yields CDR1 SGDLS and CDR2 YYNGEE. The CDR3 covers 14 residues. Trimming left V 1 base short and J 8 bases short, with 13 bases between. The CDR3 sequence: CASSVTGRSDEQFF. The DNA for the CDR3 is TGTGCCAGCAGCGTAACAGGGCGGTCGGATGAGCAGTTCTTC.

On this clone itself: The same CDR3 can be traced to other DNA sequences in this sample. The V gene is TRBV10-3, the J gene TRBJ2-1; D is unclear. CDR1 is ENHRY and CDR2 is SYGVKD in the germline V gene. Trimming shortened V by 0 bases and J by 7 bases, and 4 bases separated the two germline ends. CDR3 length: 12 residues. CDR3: CAISESRNEQFF. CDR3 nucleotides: TGTGCCATCAGTGAGTCGAGAAATGAGCAGTTCTTC.

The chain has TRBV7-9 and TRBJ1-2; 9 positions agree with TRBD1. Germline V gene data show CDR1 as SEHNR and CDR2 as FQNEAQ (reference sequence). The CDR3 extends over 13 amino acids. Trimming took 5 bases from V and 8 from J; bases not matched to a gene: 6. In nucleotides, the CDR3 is TGTGCCAGCAGCCGGGGGACAGGGTACGGCTACACCTTC. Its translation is CASSRGTGYGYTF.

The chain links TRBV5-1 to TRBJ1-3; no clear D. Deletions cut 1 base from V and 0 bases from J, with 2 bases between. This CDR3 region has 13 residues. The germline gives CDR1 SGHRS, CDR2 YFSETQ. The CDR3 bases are TGCGCCAGCAGCTTGTACTCTGGAAACACCATATATTTT. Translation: CASSLYSGNTIYF.

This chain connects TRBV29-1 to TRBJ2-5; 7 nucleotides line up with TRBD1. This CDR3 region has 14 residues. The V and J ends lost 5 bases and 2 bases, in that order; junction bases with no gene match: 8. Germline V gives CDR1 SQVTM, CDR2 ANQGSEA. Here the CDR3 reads CSVYGTALQETQYF. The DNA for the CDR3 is TGCAGCGTTTACGGGACAGCTTTGCAAGAGACCCAGTACTTC. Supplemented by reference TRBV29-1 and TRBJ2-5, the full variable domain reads SAVISQKPSRDICQRGTSLTIQCQVDSQVTMMFWYRQQPGQSLTLIATANQGSEATYESGFVIDKFPISRPNLTFSTLTVSNMSPEDSSIYLCSVYGTALQETQYFGPGTRLLVL.

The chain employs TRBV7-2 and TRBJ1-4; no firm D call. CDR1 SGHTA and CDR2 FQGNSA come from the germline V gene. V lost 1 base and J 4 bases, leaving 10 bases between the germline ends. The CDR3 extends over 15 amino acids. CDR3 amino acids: CASSLDGKSNEKLFF. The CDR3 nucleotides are TGTGCCAGCAGCTTAGACGGGAAGAGTAATGAAAAACTGTTTTTT.

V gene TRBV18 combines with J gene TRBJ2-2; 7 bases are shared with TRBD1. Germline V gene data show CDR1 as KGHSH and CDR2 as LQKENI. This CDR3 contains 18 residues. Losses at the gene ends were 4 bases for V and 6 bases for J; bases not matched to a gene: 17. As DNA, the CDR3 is TGTGCCAGCTCACGATACTCCTCCGACAGGGTGCAAGCCGGGGAGCTGTTTTTT. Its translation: CASSRYSSDRVQAGELFF.

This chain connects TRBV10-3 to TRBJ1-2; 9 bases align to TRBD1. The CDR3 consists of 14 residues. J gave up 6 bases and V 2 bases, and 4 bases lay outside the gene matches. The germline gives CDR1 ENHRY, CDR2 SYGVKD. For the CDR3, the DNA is TGTGCCATCAGTGAGAATTGGGACAGGGATGGCTACACCTTC. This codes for CAISENWDRDGYTF.

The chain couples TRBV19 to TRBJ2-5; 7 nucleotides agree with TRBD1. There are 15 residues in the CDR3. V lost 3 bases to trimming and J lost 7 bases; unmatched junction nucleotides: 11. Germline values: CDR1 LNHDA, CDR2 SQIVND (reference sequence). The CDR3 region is CASSITGQSSGTQYF. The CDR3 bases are TGTGCCAGTAGTATTACGGGACAGTCATCAGGGACCCAGTACTTC.

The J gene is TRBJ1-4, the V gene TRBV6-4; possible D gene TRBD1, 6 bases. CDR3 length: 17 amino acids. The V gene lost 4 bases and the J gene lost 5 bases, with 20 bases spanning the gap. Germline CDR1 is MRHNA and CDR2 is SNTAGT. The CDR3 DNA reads TGTGCCAGCAGTGTCTCCCCAGACAGGACATCAAATGAAAAACTGTTTTTT. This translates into CASSVSPDRTSNEKLFF.

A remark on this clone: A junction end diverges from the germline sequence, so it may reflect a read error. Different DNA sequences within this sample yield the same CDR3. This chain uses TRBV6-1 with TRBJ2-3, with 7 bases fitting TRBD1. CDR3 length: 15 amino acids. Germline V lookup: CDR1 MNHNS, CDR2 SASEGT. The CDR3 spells CASSEGTGSTDTQYF. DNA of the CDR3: TGTGCCAGCAGTGAAGGGACAGGTAGCACAGATACCCAGTATTTT.

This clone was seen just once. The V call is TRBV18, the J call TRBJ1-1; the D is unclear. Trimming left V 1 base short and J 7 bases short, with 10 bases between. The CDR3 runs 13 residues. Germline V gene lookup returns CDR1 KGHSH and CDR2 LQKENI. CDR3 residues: CASSPLETGEAFF. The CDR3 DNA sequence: TGTGCCAGCTCACCACTTGAGACGGGTGAAGCTTTCTTT.

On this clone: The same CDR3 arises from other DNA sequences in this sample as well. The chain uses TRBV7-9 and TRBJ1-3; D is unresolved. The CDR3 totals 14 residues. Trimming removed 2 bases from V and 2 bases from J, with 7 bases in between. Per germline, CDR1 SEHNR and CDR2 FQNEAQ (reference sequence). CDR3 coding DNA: TGTGCCAGCAGCTTACCGGGAACTGGAAACACCATATATTTT. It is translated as CASSLPGTGNTIYF. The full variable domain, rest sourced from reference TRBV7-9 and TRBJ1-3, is DTGVSQNPRHKITKRGQNVTFRCDPISEHNRLYWYRQTLGQGPEFLTYFQNEAQLEKSRLLSDRFSAERPKGSFSTLEIQRTEQGDSAMYLCASSLPGTGNTIYFGEGSWLTVV.

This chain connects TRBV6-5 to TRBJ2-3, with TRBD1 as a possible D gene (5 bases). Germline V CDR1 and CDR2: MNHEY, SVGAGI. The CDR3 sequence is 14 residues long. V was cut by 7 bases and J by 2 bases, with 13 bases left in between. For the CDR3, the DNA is TGTGCCAGCAACGTAGGACATTACACAGATACGCAGTATTTT. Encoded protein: CASNVGHYTDTQYF.

The CDR3 DNA follows: TGTGCCAGCAGCCAAGAAGGAGGGAAGGGTAACTATGGCTACACCTTC. Protein product: CASSQEGGKGNYGYTF. The genes are TRBV3-1 (or the pseudogene TRBV3-2) and TRBJ1-2; no clear D. The CDR3 runs 16 residues. CDR1 and CDR2 (germline): LGHDT, YNNKEL (reference sequence). The V and J ends lost 0 bases and 1 base respectively, with 12 bases between them.

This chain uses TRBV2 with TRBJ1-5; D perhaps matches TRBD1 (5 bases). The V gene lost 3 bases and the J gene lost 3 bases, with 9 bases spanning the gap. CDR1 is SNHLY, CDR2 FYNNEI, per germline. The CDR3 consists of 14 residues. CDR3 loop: CASSETVANQPQHF. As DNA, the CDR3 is TGTGCCAGCAGTGAGACAGTTGCCAATCAGCCCCAGCATTTT. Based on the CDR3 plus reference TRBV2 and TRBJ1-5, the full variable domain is EPEVTQTPSHQVTQMGQEVILRCVPISNHLYFYWYRQILGQKVEFLVSFYNNEISEKSEIFDDQFSVERPDGSNFTLKIRSTKLEDSAMYFCASSETVANQPQHFGDGTRLSIL.

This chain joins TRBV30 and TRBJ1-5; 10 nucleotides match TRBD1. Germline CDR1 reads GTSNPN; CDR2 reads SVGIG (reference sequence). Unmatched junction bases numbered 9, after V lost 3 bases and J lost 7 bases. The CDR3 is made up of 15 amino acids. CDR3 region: CAWRLGTGERQPQHF. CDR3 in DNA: TGTGCCTGGAGGCTGGGGACAGGGGAGCGGCAGCCCCAGCATTTT.

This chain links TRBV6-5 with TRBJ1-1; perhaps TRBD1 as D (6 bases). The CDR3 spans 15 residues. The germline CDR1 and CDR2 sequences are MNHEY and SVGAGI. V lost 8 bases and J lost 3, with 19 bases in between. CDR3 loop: CASGASGVGDTEAFF. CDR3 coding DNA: TGTGCCAGCGGGGCCTCAGGGGTTGGAGACACTGAAGCTTTCTTT.